The 32 T cell receptor beta chains below were found in one sample sequenced in a study of shared clonotypes between healthy human individuals. Sequencing was performed with immunoSEQ multiplex PCR; in TCRdb, only in-frame clones are kept and a portion is missing. Among some 1,600,000 clones listed, about 98% were seen once. The sample consisted of naive CD4+ T cells sorted from blood. Subset denoted: CD45RA+ positively selected. The receptors here all came from a man aged 30 to 45 in good health.

V gene TRBV7-2 combines with J gene TRBJ2-7, with 7 bases matching TRBD2. V shed 3 bases and J 7 bases; nucleotides not matched to a gene: 9. CDR3 size: 14 residues. The V gene's germline CDR1 is SGHTA and CDR2 FQGNSA. The CDR3 protein is CASSFLGTIYEQYF. CDR3 DNA sequence: TGTGCCAGCAGCTTTTTGGGGACTATTTATGAGCAGTACTTC.

This clone has a single count. The CDR3 nucleotides read TGCAGCGTAGTGGGACCATACACAGATACGCAGTATTTT. Its protein product is CSVVGPYTDTQYF. This chain joins TRBV29-1 and TRBJ2-3, with D tentatively TRBD1 or TRBD2 (5 bases each). V lost 6 bases and J 2 bases, leaving 12 bases between the germline ends. Germline V gene data show CDR1 as SQVTM and CDR2 as ANQGSEA. The CDR3 length is 13 residues.

The genes are TRBV7-8 and TRBJ2-7, with a possible D match to TRBD1 (6 bases). Germline V gene data show CDR1 as SGHVS and CDR2 as FQNEAQ. The CDR3 totals 14 residues. The ends were cut back, 3 bases at V and 2 bases at J, with 11 bases in the middle. The CDR3 reads CASSFRDTAYEQYF. The CDR3 DNA reads as TGTGCCAGCAGCTTCCGGGACACCGCCTACGAGCAGTACTTC.

This chain's CDR3 is CASQNVLTIGPRSSYNEQFF. CDR3 nucleotide sequence: TGTGCCAGCCAAAACGTCTTAACTATTGGTCCCAGAAGCTCCTACAATGAGCAGTTCTTC. The chain recombines TRBV18 with TRBJ2-1; D not certain. This CDR3 region has 20 residues. The V and J ends lost 8 bases and 0 bases respectively, with 29 bases between them. Germline CDR1 KGHSH, CDR2 LQKENI.

The chain recombines TRBV28 with TRBJ2-5; TRBD2 matches at 8 bases. Germline V gives CDR1 MDHEN, CDR2 SYDVKM. V gave up 5 bases and J gave up 4 bases; unmatched junction bases: 15. The CDR3 is made up of 17 amino acids. CDR3 residues: CASSTASSGSFGETQYF. Written as DNA, the CDR3 is TGTGCCAGCAGTACAGCCTCAAGCGGGAGTTTTGGAGAGACCCAGTACTTC.

This clone was detected only once. This chain uses TRBV27 with TRBJ2-1; TRBD2 agrees at 10 bases. The CDR3 totals 21 residues. Germline CDR1 is MNHEY and CDR2 is SMNVEV (reference sequence). V lost 2 bases, J lost 0 bases, and 16 bases stayed unmatched. In DNA form, the CDR3 reads TGTGCCAGCAGTTTAAAAAAACCCGGGACTAGCGTCCAGAGCTCCTACAATGAGCAGTTCTTC. This gives the protein CASSLKKPGTSVQSSYNEQFF.

The CDR3 here is CASSSLFGQQETQYF. CDR3 sequence (DNA): TGTGCCAGCAGCTCCCTTTTCGGGCAGCAAGAGACCCAGTACTTC. The chain employs TRBV5-4 and TRBJ2-5; D is unclear. V was cut by 3 bases and J by 2 bases, with 14 bases left in between. Germline loops: CDR1 SGHNT, CDR2 YYREEE (reference sequence). The CDR3 length is 15 residues.

The V gene is TRBV28, the J gene TRBJ1-3; D may be TRBD1 (5 bases). The CDR3 sequence is 14 residues long. The germline V gene has CDR1 MDHEN and CDR2 SYDVKM. V gave up 8 bases and J gave up 0 bases, with 11 bases separating them. CDR3 nucleotides: TGTGCCAGCGGGGGACGGAACTCTGGAAACACCATATATTTT. Its translation is CASGGRNSGNTIYF.

The chain uses TRBV28 and TRBJ2-5; 11 bases are a match to TRBD1. CDR1 and CDR2 (germline): MDHEN, SYDVKM. Trimming at V came to 1 base and at J to 5 bases, leaving 6 bases not matched to a gene. The CDR3 sequence is 16 residues long. In nucleotides, the CDR3 is TGTGCCAGCAGTTTATTTGGGACAGGGGGTGAGGAGACCCAGTACTTC. As protein: CASSLFGTGGEETQYF.

This sequence joins TRBV5-1 and TRBJ2-2, with TRBD1 identical over 9 bases. The V gene's germline CDR1 is SGHRS and CDR2 YFSETQ. The CDR3 totals 12 residues. V was pared by 3 bases and J by 13 bases, with 4 bases of the junction left unmatched. Here the CDR3 reads CASSSKDRGLFF. CDR3 nucleotides: TGCGCCAGCAGCTCAAAGGACAGGGGGCTGTTTTTT.

The chain joins TRBV7-8 to TRBJ2-2; no definite D call. Trimming pared 3 bases from V and 3 bases from J, leaving 8 bases between. There are 14 residues in the CDR3. CDR1 is SGHVS and CDR2 is FQNEAQ in the germline V gene. The CDR3 nucleotides are TGTGCCAGCAGCTTCCGGCCCGACACCGGGGAGCTGTTTTTT. Its translation is CASSFRPDTGELFF.

This clone was recorded only once. The chain combines TRBV5-5 with TRBJ2-7, with D possibly matching TRBD2 (5 bases). The V gene lost 3 bases and the J gene lost 6 bases, with 16 bases spanning the gap. The CDR3 has 14 amino acids. CDR1 is SGHKS, CDR2 YYEKEE, per germline (reference sequence). The CDR3 bases are TGTGCCAGCAGCTCGCTACTAACTGGAGGCGAGCAGTACTTC. Protein sequence: CASSSLLTGGEQYF. The whole variable domain, remainder taken from reference TRBV5-5 and TRBJ2-7, is DAGVTQSPTHLIKTRGQQVTLRCSPISGHKSVSWYQQVLGQGPQFIFQYYEKEERGRGNFPDRFSARQFPNYSSELNVNALLLGDSALYLCASSSLLTGGEQYFGPGTRLTVT.

The chain recombines TRBV5-8 with TRBJ2-3; no firm D call. This CDR3 contains 14 residues. Germline values: CDR1 SGHTS, CDR2 YDEGEE. V was cut by 4 bases and J by 1 base, with 10 bases left in between. CDR3 region: CASSPLRGTDTQYF. The CDR3 nucleotides are TGTGCCAGCAGCCCCCTGCGTGGCACAGATACGCAGTATTTT.

Concerning this clone itself: In the same sample, other DNA sequences code for this CDR3. This chain links TRBV6-1 with TRBJ2-7; 7 nucleotides match TRBD1. The ends lost 6 bases at V and 0 bases at J; junction bases unmatched: 5. CDR1 is MNHNS and CDR2 is SASEGT in the germline V gene. This CDR3 is 14 amino acids long. The CDR3, as DNA: TGTGCCAGCAGCGAACAGGGGAGCTCCTACGAGCAGTACTTC. Translated: CASSEQGSSYEQYF.

This sequence joins TRBV7-8 and TRBJ2-7; no clear D. The CDR3 extends over 16 amino acids. Germline-derived CDR1 and CDR2 are SGHVS and FQNEAQ. With 5 bases removed from V and 5 bases from J, the gap between germline ends came to 22 bases. The CDR3 sequence: CASSHPPGSRFDEQYF. In DNA, the CDR3 is TGTGCCAGCAGCCACCCCCCGGGTTCTAGGTTCGACGAGCAGTACTTC.

The rearrangement uses TRBV28 and TRBJ1-5, with 9 bases that match TRBD1. The germline V gene has CDR1 MDHEN and CDR2 SYDVKM. The length of the CDR3 is 15 residues. V gave up 5 bases and J gave up 6 bases; unmatched junction bases: 8. The CDR3 reads CASSIRQGEGQPQHF. The DNA for the CDR3 is TGTGCCAGCAGTATAAGACAGGGGGAAGGTCAGCCCCAGCATTTT.

The rearrangement joins TRBV9 to TRBJ1-1, with D perhaps matching TRBD1 (5 bases). The CDR3 spans 15 residues. V lost 4 bases and J 7 bases, leaving 20 bases between the germline ends. Germline CDR1 reads SGDLS; CDR2 reads YYNGEE. The CDR3 bases are TGTGCCAGCAGCAGAGACGGCTTACTGGGGGGTGAAGCTTTCTTT. Protein: CASSRDGLLGGEAFF.

The CDR3 sequence is CASSFRPTAGELFF. CDR3 sequence (DNA): TGTGCCAGCAGCTTTCGCCCTACGGCCGGGGAGCTGTTTTTT. The gene calls are TRBV5-6 and TRBJ2-2; D call uncertain. Germline-derived CDR1 and CDR2 are SGHDT and YYEEEE. This CDR3 contains 14 residues. Trimming pared 2 bases from V and 6 bases from J, leaving 11 bases between.

The rearrangement joins TRBV9 to TRBJ1-4; D is perhaps TRBD1 (6 bases). From germline, CDR1 is SGDLS and CDR2 YYNGEE. Trimming stripped 0 bases from V and 8 bases from J, with 11 bases between. The CDR3 is made up of 14 amino acids. CDR3 DNA: TGTGCCAGCAGCGTAGAACAGGGCGGAGAAAAACTGTTTTTT. Translation: CASSVEQGGEKLFF. The variable domain in full, with the rest retrieved from reference TRBV9 and TRBJ1-4, is DSGVTQTPKHLITATGQRVTLRCSPRSGDLSVYWYQQSLDQGLQFLIQYYNGEERAKGNILERFSAQQFPDLHSELNLSSLELGDSALYFCASSVEQGGEKLFFGSGTQLSVL.

The rearrangement links TRBV18 to TRBJ2-1; D may be TRBD1 (5 bases). Trimming removed 3 bases from V and 1 base from J, with 19 bases in between. This CDR3 has 18 residues. Per the germline V gene, CDR1 is KGHSH and CDR2 is LQKENI. DNA for the CDR3: TGTGCCAGCTCACCTCAATTCCCGTCCAGGGCTTCCTACAATGAGCAGTTCTTC. This sequence encodes CASSPQFPSRASYNEQFF.

Comments on this clone: At the DNA level, this CDR3 is encoded by other sequences in the same sample as well. J is TRBJ1-2 and V is TRBV19, with 8 nucleotides matching TRBD1. Losses at the gene ends were 5 bases for V and 4 bases for J; bases not matched to a gene: 9. The germline V gene has CDR1 LNHDA and CDR2 SQIVND (reference sequence). The CDR3 sequence is 15 residues long. The CDR3 DNA follows: TGTGCCAGTAGTCTTCCCGGGACAGGTGGCTATGGCTACACCTTC. Its translation: CASSLPGTGGYGYTF.

The chain has TRBV9 and TRBJ1-2; 7 nucleotides align to TRBD1. V was clipped by 3 bases and J by 2 bases; unmatched bases: 4. This CDR3 is built from 14 residues. The germline V gene has CDR1 SGDLS and CDR2 YYNGEE. The CDR3 loop is CASSGQGWNYGYTF. The DNA of the CDR3 is TGTGCCAGCAGCGGACAGGGATGGAACTATGGCTACACCTTC.

V is TRBV7-2 and J is TRBJ2-1, with 7 bases aligning to TRBD2. J gave up 9 bases and V 5 bases, and 4 bases lay outside the gene matches. This CDR3 is 12 amino acids long. Per germline, CDR1 SGHTA and CDR2 FQGNSA. CDR3 bases: TGTGCCAGCAGCCAGACTAGCCTTGAGCAGTTCTTC. Protein: CASSQTSLEQFF.

CDR3 residues: CASGRDQGAYEQYF. The CDR3 DNA sequence: TGTGCCAGCGGTCGGGACCAAGGGGCCTACGAGCAGTACTTC. The chain has TRBV2 and TRBJ2-7; the D call may be TRBD1 or TRBD2 (5 bases each). The CDR3 has 14 amino acids. CDR1 SNHLY and CDR2 FYNNEI come from the germline V gene. V was shortened by 8 bases and J by 2 bases, with 16 bases between the two germline ends.

The chain recombines TRBV19 with TRBJ1-5; D is uncertain. The CDR3 contains 16 residues. Germline CDR1 reads LNHDA; CDR2 reads SQIVND (reference sequence). With 0 bases removed from V and 0 bases from J, the gap between germline ends came to 9 bases. CDR3 residues: CASSIDRLYSNQPQHF. The DNA for the CDR3 is TGTGCCAGTAGTATAGATCGATTGTATAGCAATCAGCCCCAGCATTTT.

The chain recombines TRBV14 with TRBJ2-7; D might be TRBD2 (6 bases). This CDR3 contains 12 residues. V lost 8 bases to trimming and J lost 6 bases, with 14 bases between them. Germline V gene lookup returns CDR1 SGHDN and CDR2 FVKESK. CDR3 sequence reads: CASGGSTGEQYF. CDR3 nucleotides: TGTGCCAGCGGGGGGAGCACTGGCGAGCAGTACTTC. The complete variable domain, with remaining parts taken from reference TRBV14 and TRBJ2-7, reads EAGVTQFPSHSVIEKGQTVTLRCDPISGHDNLYWYRRVMGKEIKFLLHFVKESKQDESGMPNNRFLAERTGGTYSTLKVQPAELEDSGVYFCASGGSTGEQYFGPGTRLTVT.

The CDR3 nucleotides read TGTGCCAGCTCACCAAGTAGAAGCGGGAGAGGCCATGAGCAGTTCTTC. This codes for CASSPSRSGRGHEQFF. The chain links TRBV18 to TRBJ2-1; TRBD2 aligns across 8 bases. V lost 2 bases and J lost 8; bases outside the gene matches: 11. The CDR3 has 16 amino acids. Germline values: CDR1 KGHSH, CDR2 LQKENI.

J is TRBJ2-2 and V is TRBV6-5; D unresolved. CDR1 and CDR2 from the germline V gene are MNHEY and SVGAGI. CDR3 length: 13 amino acids. Trimming stripped 2 bases from V and 6 bases from J, with 7 bases between. The CDR3 coding sequence is TGTGCCAGCAGTTACGCAACTCCCGGGGAGCTGTTTTTT. The encoded protein is CASSYATPGELFF.

This chain joins TRBV10-1 and TRBJ1-1; D uncertain. Trimming removed 0 bases from V and 6 bases from J, with 8 bases in between. Germline CDR1 reads WNHNN; CDR2 reads SYGVQD (reference sequence). The CDR3 is 13 amino acids. The CDR3 spells CASSESSRAEAFF. CDR3 bases: TGCGCCAGCAGTGAGTCATCCCGGGCTGAAGCTTTCTTT.

The V call is TRBV7-2, the J call TRBJ2-3; D gene ambiguous. The V end lost 1 base, the J end lost 3 bases, and 8 bases lay between the germline ends. Germline V gene sequence: CDR1 SGHTA, CDR2 FQGNSA. The CDR3 totals 14 residues. Written as DNA, the CDR3 is TGTACCAGCAGCTTAGTGTCGCGGACAGATACGCAGTATTTT. Its translation: CTSSLVSRTDTQYF.

The chain has TRBV4-1 and TRBJ2-1, with D possibly matching TRBD1 (6 bases). V lost 0 bases and J 14 bases, leaving 14 bases between the germline ends. The CDR3 extends over 13 amino acids. Germline values: CDR1 MGHRA, CDR2 YSYEKL. CDR3 coding DNA: TGCGCCAGCAGCCAAGATCGTAGGACAGTGGAGTTCTTC. Translation: CASSQDRRTVEFF.

V gene TRBV28 combines with J gene TRBJ1-1, with TRBD1 matching over 7 bases. The V segment lost 3 bases and the J segment 9 bases; nucleotides outside the gene matches: 13. Germline-derived CDR1 and CDR2 are MDHEN and SYDVKM. CDR3 length equals 15 residues. CDR3 sequence: CASSFFGRGVNQAFF. The CDR3 DNA reads TGTGCCAGCAGTTTTTTTGGCAGGGGGGTGAATCAAGCTTTCTTT.